Listed below are T cell receptor beta chains from one sample, sequenced in a study of blood T cell repertoires in COVID-19. The protocol was immunoSEQ multiplex PCR, while the TCRdb copy is restricted to in-frame clones and leaves out a portion. The repertoire consists of 150,000 to 200,000 clones, with about 81% occurring once and the leading ten covering roughly a tenth. Sequenced sample: peripheral blood. The origin of the receptors is a human donor in a cohort sampled during active COVID-19. Both conserved end residues are part of each CDR3. Each record gives: clone size, CDR3 length, V gene, CDR3 protein. The listing skips clone size in some rows; elsewhere it reads once, few, many or a size class.

>-|16|TRBV5-8
CASSLYSGGHQETQYF
>-|15|TRBV4-1
CASSQEGAYNEKLFF
>once|13|TRBV12-3/TRBV12-4
CAISGEMNTEAFF
>-|15|TRBV4-3
CASSQERGSSYEQYF
>-|13|TRBV19
CASRKPGQSGYTF
>-|13|TRBV11-2
CASSLAENTEAFF
>-|15|TRBV5-6
CASSQPRQERYGQYF
>-|15|TRBV6-5
CASSYSSGRAHEQYF
>-|16|TRBV4-1
CASSQGWGLASYEQYF
>-|19|TRBV3-1/TRBV3-2
CASRRTTGTVDANTGELFF
>few|13|TRBV6-2/TRBV6-3
CASSLTGGTEAFF
>-|17|TRBV10-3
CAISESDRGPSNYGYTF
>-|14|TRBV19
CANSRDRASYEQYF
>-|14|TRBV6-5
CASSKDRFVGGYTF
>-|16|TRBV6-2/TRBV6-3
CASSYSGGKSTDTQYF
>-|14|TRBV13
CASSWDSRSETQYF
>-|15|TRBV3-1/TRBV3-2
CASSSVGGVAHEQYF
>-|18|TRBV5-1
CASSLAGNGPGRDNEQFF
>few|12|TRBV11-2
CASSPHREEAFF
>-|15|TRBV10-3
CAINEGNGGANVLTF
>few|19|TRBV11-2
CASSASGLAGGPDVGELFF
>-|18|TRBV19
CASSAIPGTGFSYNEQFF
>-|14|TRBV15
CATSSGGPTDTQYF
>-|15|TRBV3-1/TRBV3-2
CASSAKGGMNTEAFF
>once|18|TRBV27
CASRLAGGMVDGNYEQYF
>-|18|TRBV6-1
CASSEEPGSSSYNSPLHF
>-|13|TRBV4-3
CASSQERNSPLHF